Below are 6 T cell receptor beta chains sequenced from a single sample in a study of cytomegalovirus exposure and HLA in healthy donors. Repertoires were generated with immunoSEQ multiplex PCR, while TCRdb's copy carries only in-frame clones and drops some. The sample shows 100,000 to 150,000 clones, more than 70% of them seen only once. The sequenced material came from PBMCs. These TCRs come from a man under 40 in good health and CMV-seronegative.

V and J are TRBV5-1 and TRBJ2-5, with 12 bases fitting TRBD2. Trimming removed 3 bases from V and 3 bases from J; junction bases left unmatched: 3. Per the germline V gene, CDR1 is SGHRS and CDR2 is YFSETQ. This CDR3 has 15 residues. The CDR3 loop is CASSYPSGREETQYF. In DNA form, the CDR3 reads TGCGCCAGCAGCTATCCTAGCGGGAGGGAAGAGACCCAGTACTTC.

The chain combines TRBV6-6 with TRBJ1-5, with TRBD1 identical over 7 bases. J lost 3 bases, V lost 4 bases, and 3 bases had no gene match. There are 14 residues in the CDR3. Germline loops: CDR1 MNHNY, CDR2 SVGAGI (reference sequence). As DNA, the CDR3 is TGTGCCAGCAGTTTGGGACAGCACAATCAGCCCCAGCATTTT. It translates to CASSLGQHNQPQHF.

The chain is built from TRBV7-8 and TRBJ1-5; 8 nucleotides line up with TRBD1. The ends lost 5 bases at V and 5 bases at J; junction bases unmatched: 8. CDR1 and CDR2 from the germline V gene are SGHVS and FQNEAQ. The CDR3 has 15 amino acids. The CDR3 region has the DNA TGTGCCAGCAGCCCCGGACAGGGCAGGGATCAGCCCCAGCATTTT. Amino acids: CASSPGQGRDQPQHF.

CDR3 region: CASSQESGAFSYEQYF. The CDR3 DNA follows: TGCGCCAGCAGCCAAGAGAGCGGGGCCTTCTCCTACGAGCAGTACTTC. This chain links TRBV4-3 with TRBJ2-7, with 7 bases identical to TRBD2. CDR1 is LGHNA, CDR2 YSLEER, per germline. This CDR3 has 16 residues. J lost 0 bases, V lost 0 bases, and 5 bases had no gene match.

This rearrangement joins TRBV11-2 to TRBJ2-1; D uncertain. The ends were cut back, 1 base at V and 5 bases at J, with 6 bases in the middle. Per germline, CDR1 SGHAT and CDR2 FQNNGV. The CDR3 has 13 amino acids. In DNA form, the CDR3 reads TGTGCCAGCAGCTTAGGGGCGAACAATGAGCAGTTCTTC. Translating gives CASSLGANNEQFF.

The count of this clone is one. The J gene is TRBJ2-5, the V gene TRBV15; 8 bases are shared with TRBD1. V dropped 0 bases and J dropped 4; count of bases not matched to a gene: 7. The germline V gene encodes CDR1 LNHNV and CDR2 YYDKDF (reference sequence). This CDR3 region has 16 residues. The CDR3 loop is CATSRDTGTGLETQYF. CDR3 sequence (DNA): TGTGCCACCAGCAGAGATACAGGGACAGGTCTAGAGACCCAGTACTTC.